The 8 T cell receptor beta chains listed next were all sequenced from one sample in a study of blood T cell repertoires in COVID-19. TCRdb keeps only in-frame clones here, not all; method: immunoSEQ multiplex PCR. Here the sample spans some 370,000 clones, around 87% being singletons. The material sequenced was peripheral blood. The receptors derive from a man aged 18 to 29 with active or convalescent COVID-19.

This clone was observed a few times. The genes are TRBV7-6 and TRBJ2-7; D perhaps matches TRBD1 (6 bases). V was pared by 5 bases and J by 2 bases, with 7 bases between. Germline assignment: CDR1 SGHVS and CDR2 FNYEAQ. The CDR3 contains 12 residues. CDR3 loop: CASSRDTYEQYF. In DNA form, the CDR3 reads TGTGCCAGCAGCCGGGACACCTACGAGCAGTACTTC.

The chain joins TRBV4-3 to TRBJ1-1; D not certain. Germline V gene sequence: CDR1 LGHNA, CDR2 YSLEER. V shed 5 bases and J shed 0 bases, with 7 bases lying between them. This CDR3 has 13 amino acids. CDR3 loop: CASSVAVNTEAFF. The DNA of the CDR3 is TGCGCCAGCAGCGTCGCAGTGAACACTGAAGCTTTCTTT.

This rearrangement joins TRBV7-2 to TRBJ2-7, with D maybe TRBD2 (6 bases). The CDR3 extends over 15 amino acids. Trimming removed 3 bases from V and 2 bases from J, with 14 bases in between. Germline lookup yields CDR1 SGHTA and CDR2 FQGNSA. CDR3 residues: CASSFRGGDPYEQYF. DNA for the CDR3: TGTGCCAGCAGCTTCCGGGGCGGGGATCCCTACGAGCAGTACTTC.

The chain carries TRBV28 and TRBJ1-6; no reliable D call. This CDR3 comprises 14 residues. Germline-derived CDR1 and CDR2 are MDHEN and SYDVKM. V was pared by 3 bases and J by 13 bases, with 16 bases between. In nucleotides, the CDR3 is TGTGCCAGCAGTTTGACCGGGATCCAGAGGCCCCTCCACTTT. Translating it yields CASSLTGIQRPLHF. The variable domain in full, with the rest retrieved from reference TRBV28 and TRBJ1-6, is DVKVTQSSRYLVKRTGEKVFLECVQDMDHENMFWYRQDPGLGLRLIYFSYDVKMKEKGDIPEGYSVSREKKERFSLILESASTNQTSMYLCASSLTGIQRPLHFGNGTRLTVT.

The chain employs TRBV19 and TRBJ1-2, with D hard to call. Germline lookup yields CDR1 LNHDA and CDR2 SQIVND (reference sequence). This CDR3 has 11 residues. Trimming stripped 6 bases from V and 4 bases from J, with 6 bases between. CDR3 DNA: TGTGCCAGTAGGGCAGGCTATGGCTACACCTTC. Encoded protein: CASRAGYGYTF.

Remarks on this clone: The same CDR3 is also encoded by other DNA sequences in this sample. This chain connects TRBV7-2 to TRBJ1-3, with 10 bases lining up with TRBD1. Trimming removed 2 bases from V and 4 bases from J; junction bases left unmatched: 5. The CDR3 sequence is 16 residues long. Germline V gene lookup returns CDR1 SGHTA and CDR2 FQGNSA. The CDR3 DNA is TGTGCCAGCAGCTTAACGGGACAGGGGTACGGAAACACCATATATTTT. Amino acid sequence: CASSLTGQGYGNTIYF.

The V gene is TRBV5-1, the J gene TRBJ1-1, with D tentatively TRBD1 (5 bases). The CDR3 extends over 16 amino acids. CDR1 is SGHRS and CDR2 is YFSETQ in the germline V gene. Trimming removed 0 bases at V and 2 bases at J, with 14 bases between. This CDR3 is CASSLGAWTPNTEAFF. CDR3 DNA: TGCGCCAGCAGCTTGGGAGCCTGGACACCAAACACTGAAGCTTTCTTT.

This CDR3 reads CASSRTGTSLFF. CDR3 bases: TGTGCCAGCAGCAGAACCGGGACTAGCCTGTTCTTC. V gene TRBV6-5 combines with J gene TRBJ2-1, with 9 bases identical to TRBD2. CDR1 and CDR2 (germline): MNHEY, SVGAGI. CDR3 size: 12 residues. Unmatched junction bases numbered 9, after V lost 6 bases and J lost 15 bases.